Listed here are 15 T cell receptor beta chains from one sample, sequenced in a study of response to subunit inactivated influenza vaccine. MiXCR was run by TCRdb on the RT-PCR reads, yielding one entry per CDR3 protein. The sample consists of 490,000 or so distinct CDR3 sequences, under 9% of them appearing once. This specimen was PBMCs from blood, taken around 25 months after vaccination. These receptors were taken from a man between 50 and 75 years old who received an inactivated influenza vaccine.

Only a few counts were recorded for this clonotype. This rearrangement joins TRBV24-1 to TRBJ2-3; 11 bases line up with TRBD2. The CDR3 runs 18 residues. CDR1 KGHDR and CDR2 SFDVKD come from the germline V gene. With 0 bases clipped from V and 2 bases from J, the junction kept 6 bases outside the gene matches. DNA of the CDR3: TGTGCCACCAGTGATTTGAGACCGGGACTAGCGGACACAGATACGCAGTATTTT. This encodes CATSDLRPGLADTDTQYF.

This clonotype was detected many times. The J gene is TRBJ2-1, the V gene TRBV6-1; 8 positions match TRBD1. The V gene's germline CDR1 is MNHNS and CDR2 SASEGT. CDR3 length: 15 amino acids. J gave up 2 bases and V 6 bases, and 6 bases lay outside the gene matches. Written as DNA, the CDR3 is TGTGCCAGCAGCCGGGGACAGGTGACCTACAATGAGCAGTTCTTC. Its translation: CASSRGQVTYNEQFF.

The chain carries TRBV7-9 and TRBJ2-7; D remains ambiguous. Looked up from germline, CDR1 is SEHNR and CDR2 is FQNEAQ (reference sequence). The germline V and J ends were trimmed by 6 bases and 3 bases, with 18 bases remaining between them. The CDR3 length is 15 residues. The CDR3 nucleotides read TGTGCCAGCAGTACCTCCACGGGCAGAGACTACGAGCAGTACTTC. As protein: CASSTSTGRDYEQYF.

The chain combines TRBV20-1 with TRBJ1-5; possible D gene TRBD1, 6 bases. The CDR3 extends over 16 amino acids. With 3 bases removed from V and 1 base from J, the gap between germline ends came to 16 bases. The germline gives CDR1 DFQATT, CDR2 SNEGSKA (reference sequence). As DNA, the CDR3 is TGCAGTGCTAGGGGGGGCGTCCGAGCGAGCAATCAGCCCCAGCATTTT. Translated: CSARGGVRASNQPQHF.

The V and J genes are TRBV4-3 and TRBJ2-3; no definite D call. The CDR3 spans 14 residues. V lost 1 base, J lost 4 bases, and 9 bases lay in between. Germline CDR1 is LGHNA and CDR2 is YSLEER. CDR3 in amino acids: CASSQASVADTQYF. For the CDR3, the DNA is TGCGCCAGCAGCCAAGCCTCGGTCGCAGATACGCAGTATTTT.

This clonotype was seen only a few times. V is TRBV6-5 and J is TRBJ2-1, with 7 bases fitting TRBD2. The CDR3 is made up of 16 amino acids. CDR1 and CDR2 (germline): MNHEY, SVGAGI. J gave up 9 bases and V 7 bases, and 18 bases lay outside the gene matches. The CDR3 loop reads CASTYSSGSSRREQFF. CDR3 nucleotides: TGTGCCAGCACTTATTCTAGCGGTTCCTCCCGGCGTGAGCAGTTCTTC.

As regards this clonotype: This sequence may be a read error, since a much larger clone differs from it by one base. This chain links TRBV5-1 with TRBJ2-7; D ambiguous. The CDR3 length is 14 residues. Germline V lookup: CDR1 SGHRS, CDR2 YFSETQ. The DNA of the CDR3 is TGCGCCAGCAGCTTAGTTCCCGGAACCTACGAGCATTACTTC. It codes for CASSLVPGTYEHYF.

At least ten counts were recorded for this clonotype. The chain carries TRBV21-1 and TRBJ1-6; the table's D call, TRBD1, has no DNA check behind it. TRBV21-1 is deemed a pseudogene. The CDR3 contains 15 residues. CDR3 loop: CASSKVTGPYSPLHF. In DNA, the CDR3 is TGTGCCAGCAGCAAGGTTACAGGCCCATATTCACCCCTCCACTTT.

This clonotype turned up a few times. The chain employs TRBV24-1 and TRBJ2-7; unclear D gene. This CDR3 comprises 13 residues. Trimming took 5 bases from V and 3 from J, leaving 10 bases between them. Germline values: CDR1 KGHDR, CDR2 SFDVKD. The CDR3 loop reads CATSAPGSYEQYF. The CDR3 nucleotides read TGTGCCACCAGTGCGCCCGGCAGCTACGAGCAGTACTTC.

This clonotype was picked up a small number of times. The chain carries TRBV20-1 and TRBJ2-5, with D perhaps TRBD1 or TRBD2 (6 bases each). The germline V gene has CDR1 DFQATT and CDR2 SNEGSKA (reference sequence). This CDR3 is 16 amino acids long. The ends were cut back, 0 bases at V and 4 bases at J, with 18 bases in the middle. The DNA for the CDR3 is TGCAGTGCTAGAGATCCGACTAGGGGGATTGTAGAGACCCAGTACTTC. Its protein is CSARDPTRGIVETQYF.

This clonotype was detected ten times or more. The rearrangement links TRBV10-3 to TRBJ1-5; weak D call: TRBD1 (6 bases). CDR3 size: 14 residues. The V and J ends lost 4 bases and 10 bases respectively, with 17 bases between them. Germline-derived CDR1 and CDR2 are ENHRY and SYGVKD. CDR3 region: CAISGGHRQSPQHF. CDR3 in DNA: TGTGCCATCAGTGGGGGGCACCGACAATCACCCCAGCATTTT.

The rearrangement uses TRBV20-1 and TRBJ2-1, with 8 bases fitting TRBD2. The junction had 14 bases not matched to a gene; V was cut back by 8 bases and J by 5 bases. The V gene's germline CDR1 is DFQATT and CDR2 SNEGSKA (reference sequence). The CDR3 extends over 15 amino acids. CDR3: CSSIWRGAPDNEQFF. The CDR3 DNA reads TGCAGTTCCATATGGCGGGGGGCTCCGGACAATGAGCAGTTCTTC.

This clonotype was observed a handful of times. V is TRBV6-1 and J is TRBJ2-1, with TRBD2 matching over 11 bases. Trimming at V came to 6 bases and at J to 9 bases, leaving 4 bases not matched to a gene. CDR3 length equals 13 residues. Germline CDR1 MNHNS, CDR2 SASEGT. This chain's CDR3 is CASRTSGAGEQFF. The CDR3 nucleotides are TGTGCCAGCAGGACTAGCGGGGCGGGTGAGCAGTTCTTC.

There are a few counts of this clonotype. J is TRBJ2-7 and V is TRBV2; 9 bases match TRBD2. Per germline, CDR1 SNHLY and CDR2 FYNNEI. The V gene end was trimmed by 9 bases and the J gene end by 2 bases; junction bases not matched to a gene: 8. The CDR3 length is 14 residues. CDR3 loop: CASERGANPYEQYF. CDR3 nucleotide sequence: TGTGCCAGTGAGCGGGGGGCCAACCCCTACGAGCAGTACTTC.

CDR3 coding DNA: TGCAGTGCTAGAGAAGGCGGACTAGCGGGCTACGAGCAGTACTTC. Its translation: CSAREGGLAGYEQYF. The genes are TRBV20-1 and TRBJ2-7; 11 bases line up with TRBD2. V was pared by 0 bases and J by 3 bases, with 4 bases of the junction left unmatched. CDR1 and CDR2 (germline): DFQATT, SNEGSKA (reference sequence). This CDR3 is 15 amino acids long.